These 8 T cell receptor beta chains were sequenced from one sample in a study of metastatic and nonmetastatic thyroid tumors. No treatment had been given to any patient before thyroid surgery. TCRdb reanalyzed the PCR reads with MiXCR. Here the sample spans more than 50,000 clones, roughly 20% being singletons. The sequenced sample consisted of blood. Source of these receptors: a female donor with papillary thyroid cancer or a benign thyroid nodule (not recorded which). Some clones in this sample may be carry-over from other donors' samples.

As concerns this clone: With a much larger clone just one base away, this may be a read error. This sequence joins TRBV6-2 or TRBV6-3 and TRBJ2-2; 9 bases are a match to TRBD2. Germline lookup yields CDR1 MNHEY and CDR2 SVGEGT. J was trimmed by 10 bases and V by 6 bases; bases with no gene match: 18. The CDR3 runs 17 residues. CDR3 residues: CASSPLAGGPSAVELFF. CDR3 in DNA: TGTGCCAGCAGCCCTCTGGCGGGAGGGCCCTCTGCCGTGGAGCTGTTTTTT.

This clone was observed many times. The rearrangement uses TRBV7-9 and TRBJ2-2; 8 bases match TRBD1. The CDR3 loop spans 18 amino acids. Looked up from germline, CDR1 is SEHNR and CDR2 is FQNEAQ (reference sequence). V shed 6 bases and J 3 bases; nucleotides not matched to a gene: 15. The CDR3 DNA follows: TGTGCCAGCAGTCTTATTTCCCCGGACAGGGCCGACACCGGGGAGCTGTTTTTT. Its translation is CASSLISPDRADTGELFF.

This clone rates as medium-sized. The J gene is TRBJ2-7, the V gene TRBV11-2; TRBD2 agrees at 7 bases. There are 14 residues in the CDR3. The germline V gene encodes CDR1 SGHAT and CDR2 FQNNGV. J lost 5 bases, V lost 0 bases, and 4 bases had no gene match. The CDR3 here is CASSLDLADDEQYF. As DNA, the CDR3 is TGTGCCAGCAGCTTAGATCTAGCGGACGACGAGCAGTACTTC.

The chain recombines TRBV2 with TRBJ2-7; TRBD2 matches 12 bases. CDR1 SNHLY and CDR2 FYNNEI come from the germline V gene. This CDR3 is built from 17 residues. V lost 6 bases to trimming and J lost 1 base; unmatched junction nucleotides: 10. The CDR3 loop reads CASRPLAGGRESYEQYF. The CDR3 DNA is TGTGCCAGCAGGCCGCTAGCGGGGGGGCGGGAATCCTACGAGCAGTACTTC.

This clone was seen at least ten times. The chain couples TRBV11-1 to TRBJ2-7, with 10 bases fitting TRBD2. Unmatched junction bases numbered 10, after V lost 3 bases and J lost 5 bases. This CDR3 spans 16 amino acids. Germline CDR1 SGHAT, CDR2 FQDESV (reference sequence). This CDR3 reads CASSLDPQREGNEQYF. CDR3 nucleotide sequence: TGTGCCAGCAGCTTGGACCCTCAGCGGGAGGGTAACGAGCAGTACTTC.

Judged by abundance, this clone is medium-sized (0.01 to 0.1%). This sequence joins TRBV12-3 or TRBV12-4 and TRBJ2-7; TRBD2 might be the D (6 bases). V was clipped by 5 bases and J by 6 bases, with 20 bases between them. The CDR3 contains 15 residues. Written as DNA, the CDR3 is TGTGCCAGCAGTAGAGCTAGTGCGGGAATTAGCGAGCAGTACTTC. Its protein is CASSRASAGISEQYF.

This clone was observed at least ten times. Other nucleotide sequences in the sample specify the same CDR3. The gene calls are TRBV4-2 and TRBJ2-1; 8 bases line up with TRBD1. Trimming removed 4 bases from V and 7 bases from J; junction bases left unmatched: 12. CDR3 length: 16 amino acids. Per germline, CDR1 LGHNA and CDR2 YNFKEQ. The CDR3 nucleotides read TGTGCCAGCAGCCCTCTCCTCGGGACAGGTGATAATGAGCAGTTCTTC. Translating it yields CASSPLLGTGDNEQFF.

This clone was seen many times. The chain joins TRBV3-1 to TRBJ1-2, with D tentatively TRBD1 (5 bases). V shed 4 bases and J shed 0 bases, with 6 bases lying between them. CDR1 and CDR2 from the germline V gene are LGHDT and YNNKEL (reference sequence). CDR3 length: 13 amino acids. The CDR3 spells CASSPGTNYGYTF. The CDR3 region has the DNA TGTGCCAGCAGCCCAGGGACTAACTATGGCTACACCTTC.